The sequence of this TCR beta chain was determined in a study of blood T cell repertoires in COVID-19. Looking at the study overall: Sites across the United States, Italy and Spain contributed samples from acute and convalescent COVID-19.

Generated by immunoSEQ multiplex PCR, the TCRdb table keeps only in-frame clones and is missing some. The repertoire includes approximately 210,000 clones, around 88% of them detected once, and around 1.4% sits in the top ten. V gave up 1 base and J gave up 5 bases, with 12 bases separating them. The CDR3 totals 16 residues. Germline V gives CDR1 MGHRA, CDR2 YSYEKL. The chain recombines TRBV4-1 with TRBJ1-6, with D possibly matching TRBD1 (6 bases). The material sequenced was peripheral blood. The sequence derives from a man between 18 and 35 years old with active or convalescent COVID-19. CDR3 sequence reads: CASSQVGQGNNSPLHF. The DNA for the CDR3 is TGCGCCAGCAGCCAAGTTGGGCAGGGGAATAATTCACCCCTCCACTTT.